The clone carrying this TCR beta chain turned up a few times. The antigen remains undetermined. This sample is drawn from a study of T-cell memory formation after mild COVID-19. TCRdb used MiXCR to reprocess the 5' RACE reads, holding one entry per CDR3 protein. The sample holds more than 250,000 distinct CDR3 sequences, 16% seen once. Germline values: CDR1 SGHTA, CDR2 FQGNSA. J lost 7 bases, V lost 5 bases, and 10 bases had no gene match. CDR3 length: 15 residues. Study-level findings and limits: Pre-infection memory already had some responding clones, implying cross-reactive memory joined. While clones contracting from day 15 to 85 were balanced between CD4 and CD8, later expanders leaned CD4+.

The specimen sequenced was PBMCs or a T cell subset sorted from them (not recorded which). J is TRBJ1-5 and V is TRBV7-2; TRBD1 aligns across 8 bases. This TCR came from a young man who had mild COVID-19 (a few samples of this study predate the infection). Cell type and time point are not known. Here the CDR3 reads CASSPRGQGWQPQHF. The DNA of the CDR3 is TGTGCCAGCAGCCCCCGAGGACAGGGTTGGCAGCCCCAGCATTTT.